The 24 T cell receptor beta chains below come from one sample, sequenced in a study of memory CD4+ T cells and cytomegalovirus serostatus. Single viable CD3+CD4+CD8-CD45RO+ cells were sorted as the memory CD4+ T cells. Clones were read by immunoSEQ multiplex PCR, and TCRdb kept only the in-frame ones, dropping some. The table includes tens of thousands of clones, under 80% detected once. The sample taken for sequencing was memory CD4+ T cells from blood. Receptor source: an adult in good health and CMV-seronegative.

This chain joins TRBV6-5 and TRBJ1-2; 7 bases fit TRBD1. There are 13 residues in the CDR3. Germline CDR1 MNHEY, CDR2 SVGAGI. Trimming took 6 bases from V and 6 from J; bases not matched to a gene: 7. The CDR3 is CASREQGTNGYTF. The CDR3 coding sequence is TGTGCCAGCAGAGAACAGGGGACCAATGGCTACACCTTC.

V and J are TRBV5-4 and TRBJ2-4; 9 bases agree with TRBD1. V shed 4 bases, J shed 6 bases, and the junction held 5 bases outside the gene matches. The CDR3 sequence is 14 residues long. Germline V lookup: CDR1 SGHNT, CDR2 YYREEE (reference sequence). CDR3 nucleotide sequence: TGTGCCAGCAGCAAGGGACAGGGTGGAAACATTCAGTACTTC. Translating gives CASSKGQGGNIQYF.

The rearrangement uses TRBV29-1 and TRBJ2-5, with 7 bases identical to TRBD1. The CDR3 is 12 residues long. V was pared by 5 bases and J by 0 bases, with 0 bases of the junction left unmatched. Germline CDR1 and CDR2: SQVTM and ANQGSEA. The CDR3 DNA is TGCAGCGTTACAGGGGACCAAGAGACCCAGTACTTC. This translates into CSVTGDQETQYF.

The chain joins TRBV5-4 to TRBJ2-1; D is perhaps TRBD1 or TRBD2 (5 bases each). Germline lookup yields CDR1 SGHNT and CDR2 YYREEE (reference sequence). The CDR3 has 17 residues. Trimming took off 0 bases at V and 5 bases at J, with 18 bases between the two ends. CDR3 coding DNA: TGTGCCAGCAGCTTGGCCCTTGGGACCTTGCTAAACAATGAGCAGTTCTTC. Translated: CASSLALGTLLNNEQFF.

The chain joins TRBV19 to TRBJ2-1, with unresolved D. Per the germline V gene, CDR1 is LNHDA and CDR2 is SQIVND (reference sequence). V was cut by 2 bases and J by 9 bases, with 17 bases left in between. The CDR3 length is 15 residues. The CDR3 spells CASSIRSRLSGEQFF. The CDR3 DNA sequence: TGTGCCAGTAGTATAAGGAGCCGCCTTAGTGGTGAGCAGTTCTTC. Complete variable domain (other parts from reference TRBV19 and TRBJ2-1): DGGITQSPKYLFRKEGQNVTLSCEQNLNHDAMYWYRQDPGQGLRLIYYSQIVNDFQKGDIAEGYSVSREKKESFPLTVTSAQKNPTAFYLCASSIRSRLSGEQFFGPGTRLTVL.

This chain links TRBV7-3 with TRBJ2-7; a weak D match, TRBD2 (5 bases). V shed 4 bases and J shed 6 bases, with 10 bases lying between them. The CDR3 has 12 amino acids. Germline loops: CDR1 SGHTA, CDR2 FQGTGA. CDR3 in amino acids: CASSSIGGEQYF. CDR3 bases: TGTGCCAGCAGCTCCATAGGAGGCGAGCAGTACTTC.

A note on this clone: An end of the junction differs from the germline gene, which may be a read error. The rearrangement links TRBV5-6 to TRBJ1-1; D unclear. The CDR3 length is 12 residues. Germline CDR1 SGHDT, CDR2 YYEEEE. CDR3 amino acids: CASSLASSGFFF. As DNA, the CDR3 is TGTGCCAGCAGCTTGGCCAGTTCAGGCTTTTTTTTT.

Notes on this clone: One end of the junction varies from germline; a read error may be responsible. The chain employs TRBV30 and TRBJ1-2, with 7 bases aligning to TRBD1. The germline V gene encodes CDR1 GTSNPN and CDR2 SVGIG (reference sequence). This CDR3 has 10 residues. The CDR3 DNA sequence: TGTGCCTGGGTTTTGGGACAGCCCTTCTTC. Its protein is CAWVLGQPFF.

This clone rates as medium-sized. The chain links TRBV11-2 to TRBJ2-7, with unresolved D. V lost 6 bases, J lost 2 bases, and 14 bases lay in between. The V gene's germline CDR1 is SGHAT and CDR2 FQNNGV. CDR3 size: 14 residues. The CDR3 loop is CASRRQILTYEQYF. In DNA form, the CDR3 reads TGTGCCAGCAGACGACAAATCCTGACCTACGAGCAGTACTTC. The whole variable domain, filled in from reference TRBV11-2 and TRBJ2-7, reads EAGVAQSPRYKIIEKRQSVAFWCNPISGHATLYWYQQILGQGPKLLIQFQNNGVVDDSQLPKDRFSAERLKGVDSTLKIQPAKLEDSAVYLCASRRQILTYEQYFGPGTRLTVT.

V and J are TRBV5-1 and TRBJ2-7; tentative D call: TRBD1 (6 bases). Between the trimmed V and J ends, which lost 0 bases and 2 bases, there was a span of 6 bases. The CDR3 is 13 residues long. Germline-derived CDR1 and CDR2 are SGHRS and YFSETQ. As DNA, the CDR3 is TGCGCCAGCAGCTTGGAGGGGGCCTACGAGCAGTACTTC. Protein sequence: CASSLEGAYEQYF. The full variable domain, its missing parts supplied by reference TRBV5-1 and TRBJ2-7, is KAGVTQTPRYLIKTRGQQVTLSCSPISGHRSVSWYQQTPGQGLQFLFEYFSETQRNKGNFPGRFSGRQFSNSRSEMNVSTLELGDSALYLCASSLEGAYEQYFGPGTRLTVT.

This clone occurred a few times. The rearrangement links TRBV7-3 to TRBJ2-5; TRBD1 agrees at 8 bases. Trimming cost V 5 bases and J 4 bases; bases outside gene matches: 9. In germline, CDR1 is SGHTA, CDR2 FQGTGA. The CDR3 has 15 amino acids. The CDR3 DNA reads as TGTGCCAGCAGCCCCCAGGGGGCTGCAGGAGAGACCCAGTACTTC. The encoded protein is CASSPQGAAGETQYF.

This clone was counted once. The chain links TRBV6-6 to TRBJ1-3; D remains ambiguous. Trimming stripped 0 bases from V and 8 bases from J, with 5 bases between. Germline values: CDR1 MNHNY, CDR2 SVGAGI (reference sequence). CDR3 length: 12 amino acids. The CDR3 DNA reads TGTGCCAGCAGTTACTCCACGGACACCATATATTTT. This encodes CASSYSTDTIYF.

This clone was counted once. The chain is built from TRBV5-4 and TRBJ2-5, with TRBD1 matching 7 bases. The CDR3 runs 15 residues. The V gene's germline CDR1 is SGHNT and CDR2 YYREEE (reference sequence). V shed 1 base and J 0 bases; nucleotides not matched to a gene: 3. CDR3 amino acids: CASSLPGQDQETQYF. The CDR3 region has the DNA TGTGCCAGCAGCTTGCCCGGACAGGACCAAGAGACCCAGTACTTC.

This rearrangement joins TRBV19 to TRBJ2-2; 9 nucleotides agree with TRBD2. In germline, CDR1 is LNHDA, CDR2 SQIVND (reference sequence). The CDR3 runs to 14 residues. The junction had 7 bases not matched to a gene; V was cut back by 10 bases and J by 4 bases. The CDR3 is CATKGGRGTGELFF. The CDR3 DNA follows: TGTGCCACCAAGGGCGGGAGGGGCACCGGGGAGCTGTTTTTT.

V is TRBV10-1 and J is TRBJ1-1; a possible D gene is TRBD1 (5 bases). Germline loops: CDR1 WNHNN, CDR2 SYGVQD (reference sequence). The CDR3 spans 13 residues. V lost 4 bases and J lost 1, with 7 bases in between. CDR3 sequence (DNA): TGCGCCAGCAGTGGACAGTCGAACACTGAAGCTTTCTTT. It yields the protein CASSGQSNTEAFF.

The chain carries TRBV6-1 and TRBJ1-4; D is uncertain. The length of the CDR3 is 11 residues. The germline gives CDR1 MNHNS, CDR2 SASEGT. V lost 5 bases to trimming and J lost 13 bases, with 11 bases between them. The CDR3 region is CASSTPGPLFF. The CDR3, as DNA: TGTGCCAGCAGTACCCCCGGGCCACTGTTTTTT.

The V call is TRBV15, the J call TRBJ2-7, with 7 bases fitting TRBD2. The V gene's germline CDR1 is LNHNV and CDR2 YYDKDF (reference sequence). The CDR3 is made up of 16 amino acids. Germline trimming cut 0 bases from V and 2 bases from J; bases unmatched to any gene: 7. The CDR3 is CATSRDHGGTTYEQYF. The CDR3 nucleotides read TGTGCCACCAGCAGAGATCACGGCGGGACTACCTACGAGCAGTACTTC.

The chain recombines TRBV7-2 with TRBJ2-1; TRBD1 or TRBD2 may be the D gene (6 bases each). V was shortened by 6 bases and J by 9 bases, with 21 bases between the two germline ends. Germline V gene lookup returns CDR1 SGHTA and CDR2 FQGNSA. This CDR3 has 15 residues. Written as DNA, the CDR3 is TGTGCCAGCAGTTACAGGGACTCCGGGCGGGGTGAGCAGTTCTTC. Amino acid sequence: CASSYRDSGRGEQFF.

This clone was seen once. The chain links TRBV7-6 to TRBJ2-2; D gene unclear. The germline V and J ends were trimmed by 4 bases and 4 bases, with 13 bases remaining between them. The CDR3 runs 15 residues. The germline V gene encodes CDR1 SGHVS and CDR2 FNYEAQ. The CDR3 reads CASSSRLESTGELFF. The CDR3 region has the DNA TGTGCCAGCAGCTCCAGACTGGAGTCCACCGGGGAGCTGTTTTTT. Supplemented by reference TRBV7-6 and TRBJ2-2, the full variable domain reads GAGVSQSPRYKVTKRGQDVALRCDPISGHVSLYWYRQALGQGPEFLTYFNYEAQQDKSGLPNDRFSAERPEGSISTLTIQRTEQRDSAMYRCASSSRLESTGELFFGEGSRLTVL.

This rearrangement joins TRBV6-4 to TRBJ2-6, with 7 bases identical to TRBD1. Germline V gene data show CDR1 as MRHNA and CDR2 as SNTAGT. The CDR3 sequence is 14 residues long. V shed 2 bases, J shed 11 bases, and the junction held 6 bases outside the gene matches. The CDR3 nucleotides read TGTGCCAGCAGTGACACCCGACAGGGATACGTCCTGACTTTC. Its protein product is CASSDTRQGYVLTF.

The rearrangement joins TRBV5-6 to TRBJ1-1; D ambiguous. The germline V gene encodes CDR1 SGHDT and CDR2 YYEEEE. The CDR3 spans 11 residues. Trimming removed 7 bases from V and 5 bases from J, with 9 bases in between. The chain's CDR3 is CASARETEAFF. The CDR3 DNA sequence: TGTGCCAGCGCCCGGGAGACTGAAGCTTTCTTT.

This clone appeared a few times. The chain uses TRBV5-6 and TRBJ2-7, with D possibly TRBD1 on 5 matching bases. Germline assignment: CDR1 SGHDT and CDR2 YYEEEE. Trimming stripped 4 bases from V and 6 bases from J, with 14 bases between. This CDR3 has 13 amino acids. CDR3 sequence reads: CASSPVGTGEQYF. DNA of the CDR3: TGTGCCAGCAGCCCGGTGGGTACAGGCGAGCAGTACTTC.

The J gene is TRBJ1-1, the V gene TRBV7-8, with unresolved D. The V end was cut by 4 bases, the J end by 0 bases, with 9 bases between. CDR1 is SGHVS, CDR2 FQNEAQ, per germline. The CDR3 totals 14 residues. Written as DNA, the CDR3 is TGTGCCAGCAGCTCCAGGAGGATGAACACTGAAGCTTTCTTT. Protein sequence: CASSSRRMNTEAFF.

Here the CDR3 DNA reads TGTGCCAGCTCATCAAGACTAGCGGGAGGGCAAGAGACCCAGTACTTC. It encodes CASSSRLAGGQETQYF. The chain combines TRBV18 with TRBJ2-5; 14 bases match TRBD2. Germline loops: CDR1 KGHSH, CDR2 LQKENI. This CDR3 has 16 amino acids. Unmatched junction bases numbered 4, after V lost 5 bases and J lost 2 bases.